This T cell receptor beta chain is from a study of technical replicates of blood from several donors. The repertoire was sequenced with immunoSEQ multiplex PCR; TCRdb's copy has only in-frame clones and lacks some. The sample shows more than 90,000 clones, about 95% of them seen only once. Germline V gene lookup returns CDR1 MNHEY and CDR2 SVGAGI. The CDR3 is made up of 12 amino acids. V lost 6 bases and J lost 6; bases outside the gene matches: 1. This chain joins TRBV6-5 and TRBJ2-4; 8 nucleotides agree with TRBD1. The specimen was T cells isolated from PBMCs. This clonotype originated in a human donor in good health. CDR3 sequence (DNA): TGTGCCAGCAGCGACAGGGGAAACATTCAGTACTTC. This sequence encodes CASSDRGNIQYF.